These 5 T cell receptor beta chains were sequenced from one sample in a study of T cell changes during pregnancy in multiple sclerosis. The repertoire was sequenced with immunoSEQ multiplex PCR; TCRdb's copy has only in-frame clones and lacks some. The sample gives roughly 80,000 clones, 90% to 95% of which show up once; more than 2% is in the top ten. The material was peripheral blood, obtained in the second trimester of pregnancy. These receptors all come from a female donor with multiple sclerosis, enrolled in a pregnancy study.

The V and J genes are TRBV4-1 and TRBJ2-7, with TRBD2 identical over 11 bases. This CDR3 spans 17 amino acids. V was pared by 2 bases and J by 3 bases, with 9 bases of the junction left unmatched. Germline V gene data show CDR1 as MGHRA and CDR2 as YSYEKL. The CDR3 sequence is CASSQTLLAGGSYEQYF. The DNA of the CDR3 is TGCGCCAGCAGCCAAACTCTCCTAGCGGGGGGCAGCTACGAGCAGTACTTC.

Comment on this clone: The same CDR3 also results from other DNA sequences found in this sample. The chain is built from TRBV29-1 and TRBJ2-3; weak D call: TRBD2 (5 bases). Trimming stripped 1 base from V and 0 bases from J, with 5 bases between. The CDR3 sequence is 13 residues long. Germline V lookup: CDR1 SQVTM, CDR2 ANQGSEA. CDR3 sequence: CSVEGGSTDTQYF. DNA for the CDR3: TGCAGCGTTGAAGGCGGGAGCACAGATACGCAGTATTTT.

The rearrangement links TRBV18 to TRBJ1-1; no definite D call. Trimming left V 3 bases short and J 1 base short, with 6 bases between. The CDR3 runs 13 residues. The germline CDR1 and CDR2 sequences are KGHSH and LQKENI. Here the CDR3 reads CASSPRENTEAFF. CDR3 coding DNA: TGTGCCAGCTCACCTCGGGAGAACACTGAAGCTTTCTTT. The full variable domain, completed using reference TRBV18 and TRBJ1-1, is NAGVMQNPRHLVRRRGQEARLRCSPMKGHSHVYWYRQLPEEGLKFMVYLQKENIIDESGMPKERFSAEFPKEGPSILRIQQVVRGDSAAYFCASSPRENTEAFFGQGTRLTVV.

This clone was seen only a few times. The chain links TRBV5-4 to TRBJ2-3; 8 nucleotides match TRBD2. This CDR3 contains 16 residues. From germline, CDR1 is SGHNT and CDR2 YYREEE (reference sequence). J gave up 4 bases and V 0 bases, and 7 bases lay outside the gene matches. The CDR3: CASSLGLAGVSDTQYF. The CDR3 nucleotides are TGTGCCAGCAGCTTGGGTCTAGCGGGCGTCTCAGATACGCAGTATTTT.

The chain uses TRBV30 and TRBJ2-7; D is perhaps TRBD2 (6 bases). The CDR3 loop spans 13 amino acids. Trimming pared 2 bases from V and 2 bases from J, leaving 10 bases between. Germline assignment: CDR1 GTSNPN and CDR2 SVGIG (reference sequence). CDR3 loop: CAWSNSGTYEQYF. The CDR3 nucleotides read TGTGCCTGGAGTAATAGCGGCACCTACGAGCAGTACTTC.